This T cell receptor beta chain derives from a study of PD-1 blockade in classical Hodgkin lymphoma. Overall study: With a 2-week interval, patients received intravenous nivolumab at 3 mg/kg.

The germline gives CDR1 MGHRA, CDR2 YSYEKL. This CDR3 has 14 residues. Trimming cost V 3 bases and J 7 bases, with 16 bases left between them. Points from the study as a whole: Whatever underlies the repertoire differences (possibly disease activity or prior therapy) remains undefined. Individuals initiating nivolumab under 1 year after ASCT were excluded.

Patients all relapsed after autologous stem cell transplantation, and there was variation in brentuximab vedotin exposure. When best responses were assessed, they were complete response, partial response or progressive disease. About this clone itself: Its antigen is undetermined.

Repertoires were generated with immunoSEQ multiplex PCR, while TCRdb's copy carries only in-frame clones and drops some. The repertoire holds 95,000 to 120,000 clones, with 80% to 90% as singletons. The sequence was collected from a human donor with classical Hodgkin lymphoma. The chain couples TRBV4-1 to TRBJ2-7; TRBD1 or TRBD2 may be the D gene (5 bases each). The sequenced sample was peripheral blood mononuclear cells (PBMCs), obtained before the second cycle of nivolumab. CDR3 sequence (DNA): TGCGCCAGCAGCCACGGGACGGGCCGCGGAGAGCAGTACTTC. Translating it yields CASSHGTGRGEQYF.